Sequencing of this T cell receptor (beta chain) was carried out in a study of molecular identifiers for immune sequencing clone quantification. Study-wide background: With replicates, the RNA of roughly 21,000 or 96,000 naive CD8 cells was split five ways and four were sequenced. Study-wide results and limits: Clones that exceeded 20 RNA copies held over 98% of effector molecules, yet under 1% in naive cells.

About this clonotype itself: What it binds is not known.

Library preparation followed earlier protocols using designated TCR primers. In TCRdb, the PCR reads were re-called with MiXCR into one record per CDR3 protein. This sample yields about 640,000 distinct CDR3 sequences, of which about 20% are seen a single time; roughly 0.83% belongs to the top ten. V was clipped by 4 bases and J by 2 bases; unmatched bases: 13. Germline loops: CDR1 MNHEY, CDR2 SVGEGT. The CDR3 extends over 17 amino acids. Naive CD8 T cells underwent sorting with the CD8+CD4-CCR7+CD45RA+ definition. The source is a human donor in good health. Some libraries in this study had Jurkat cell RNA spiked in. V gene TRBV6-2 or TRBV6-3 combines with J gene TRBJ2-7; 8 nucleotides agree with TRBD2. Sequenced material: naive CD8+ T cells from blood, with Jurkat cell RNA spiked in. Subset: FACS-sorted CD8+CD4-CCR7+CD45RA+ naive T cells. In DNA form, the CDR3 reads TGTGCCAGCAGTTCGCTCGCCCTTGCGGGAGGCGCCTACGAGCAGTACTTC. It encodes CASSSLALAGGAYEQYF.